This T cell receptor beta chain was sequenced for a study of prognosis after radiotherapy for stage I lung cancer. Study-level background: The study enrolled about 13 men and over five women as patients, aged roughly 53 to 84 with a median of approximately 70 years. SBRT was given in 3 to 5 fractions at a biologically effective dose of at least 100 Gy as radiotherapy.

The CDR3 runs to 20 residues. Looked up from germline, CDR1 is MNHGY and CDR2 is SVAAGI. Genomic DNA yielded TCR beta CDR3, amplified by two-round multiplex PCR. Round one of PCR was performed, and it used primers specific to each TRBV and TRBJ gene. The second PCR round used universal primers. Each CDR3 protein gets one entry after TCRdb re-called the multiplex PCR reads with MiXCR. The data show more than 12,000 distinct CDR3 sequences, with about 32% seen just once and 28% held by the top ten. Of note for this clonotype: At one boundary the junction diverges from the germline segment, which might be a read error.

The starting material was PBMCs, obtained before or after stereotactic body radiation therapy (not recorded which). The source is a donor at least 50 years old with non-small cell lung cancer. V and J are TRBV6-9 and TRBJ2-7, with TRBD2 identical over 13 bases. CDR3: CASSYRTNSRTSGSCYEHYF. The CDR3, as DNA: TGTGCCAGCAGTTATCGGACAAACTCCCGGACTAGCGGGAGTTGCTACGAGCATTACTTC.